This section outlines one TCR beta chain sequence together with its context. It was with 60 Vbeta and 13 Jbeta primers that the PCR ran. TCRdb's table, derived via immunoSEQ multiplex PCR, lists solely in-frame clones and lacks some. The sample includes about 70,000 clones, around two thirds of them seen just once. The data belong to a study of cytomegalovirus exposure and HLA in healthy donors. The CDR3 sequence is 13 residues long. Germline values: CDR1 SNHLY, CDR2 FYNNEI. Trimming cost V 4 bases and J 7 bases, with 14 bases left between them. This TCR was recovered from a human donor in good health. The rearrangement links TRBV2 to TRBJ2-7; a possible D gene is TRBD2 (6 bases). Sequenced material: PBMCs. In DNA form, the CDR3 reads TGTGCCAGCAGTGGTGGGGGAGGCTTGGAGCAGTACTTC. Protein product: CASSGGGGLEQYF.